This entry lists 22 T cell receptor beta chains sequenced from one sample in a study of vaccination effects on CD4 cells after COVID-19. These receptors' antigens are unknown. CD4+ T cells were isolated after about nine days of culture. Two doses of either BNT162b2 or mRNA-1273 were given to each participant. The repertoire was sequenced with immunoSEQ multiplex PCR; TCRdb's copy has only in-frame clones and lacks some. The table has 25,000 to 35,000 clones, 74% seen once. Specimen: CD4+ T cells from PBMCs cultured without peptide, collected after COVID-19 vaccination. The source of these receptors is a human donor who received a COVID-19 vaccine.

The chain is built from TRBV6-2 or TRBV6-3 and TRBJ1-2; D ambiguous. CDR3 length equals 12 residues. The germline gives CDR1 MNHEY, CDR2 SVGEGT. With 2 bases removed from V and 6 bases from J, the gap between germline ends came to 7 bases. CDR3 sequence: CASSYLGNGYTF. The CDR3 DNA is TGTGCCAGCAGTTACCTGGGTAATGGCTACACCTTC.

The gene calls are TRBV4-1 and TRBJ2-5; 7 nucleotides agree with TRBD1. Germline assignment: CDR1 MGHRA and CDR2 YSYEKL. This CDR3 is built from 13 residues. Unmatched junction bases numbered 3, after V lost 4 bases and J lost 4 bases. The CDR3 spells CASSRGGVETQYF. The CDR3, as DNA: TGCGCCAGCAGCCGAGGGGGCGTAGAGACCCAGTACTTC.

This clone was recorded a few times. The V call is TRBV7-3, the J call TRBJ1-4; D call uncertain. Trimming took 5 bases from V and 7 from J, leaving 14 bases between them. This CDR3 spans 14 amino acids. Germline V CDR1 and CDR2: SGHTA, FQGTGA. The CDR3 nucleotides read TGTGCCAGCAGCGAATTACCGACTGCTGAAAAACTGTTTTTT. It codes for CASSELPTAEKLFF.

V is TRBV7-9 and J is TRBJ2-1; D is undetermined. The germline V gene encodes CDR1 SEHNR and CDR2 FQNEAQ (reference sequence). The CDR3 loop spans 12 amino acids. V shed 4 bases and J shed 9 bases, with 10 bases lying between them. As DNA, the CDR3 is TGTGCCAGCAGCTACGGGTTGGGTGAGCAGTTCTTC. This codes for CASSYGLGEQFF.

The V call is TRBV3-1 (or the pseudogene TRBV3-2), the J call TRBJ1-6; D is undetermined. Germline V gene data show CDR1 as LGHDT and CDR2 as YNNKEL (reference sequence). This CDR3 region has 13 residues. The V end was cut by 1 base, the J end by 10 bases, with 8 bases between. In DNA, the CDR3 is TGTGCCAGCAGCCAAGCGACAACCTCACCCCTCCACTTT. This gives the protein CASSQATTSPLHF.

The table lists this clone with a few counts. The chain employs TRBV30 and TRBJ1-5; no definite D call. The V end was cut by 2 bases, the J end by 5 bases, with 10 bases between. Germline V gene sequence: CDR1 GTSNPN, CDR2 SVGIG (reference sequence). The CDR3 covers 13 residues. The CDR3 DNA reads as TGTGCCTGGAGTCGGGTAAACGATCAGCCCCAGCATTTT. It translates to CAWSRVNDQPQHF.

The rearrangement joins TRBV6-5 to TRBJ1-2; maybe TRBD1 (5 bases). Germline lookup yields CDR1 MNHEY and CDR2 SVGAGI. This CDR3 has 13 amino acids. With 6 bases removed from V and 4 bases from J, the gap between germline ends came to 12 bases. The CDR3 DNA reads TGTGCCAGCAGCCGAAGACAGCCCTATGGCTACACCTTC. Translating it yields CASSRRQPYGYTF.

This clone occurred a few times. The chain combines TRBV6-2 or TRBV6-3 with TRBJ1-1, with D unresolved. With 0 bases removed from V and 1 base from J, the gap between germline ends came to 9 bases. Per the germline V gene, CDR1 is MNHEY and CDR2 is SVGEGT. The CDR3 totals 15 residues. CDR3 loop: CASSYSWGWNTEAFF. The CDR3 nucleotides read TGTGCCAGCAGTTACTCGTGGGGTTGGAACACTGAAGCTTTCTTT.

This chain joins TRBV3-1 (or the pseudogene TRBV3-2) and TRBJ1-2; no firm D call. This CDR3 spans 16 amino acids. The V gene's germline CDR1 is LGHDT and CDR2 YNNKEL (reference sequence). Trimming removed 0 bases from V and 9 bases from J, with 20 bases in between. The DNA of the CDR3 is TGTGCCAGCAGCCAAGATGAGTCGAGCCGAACTCGTCGCTACACCTTC. It encodes CASSQDESSRTRRYTF.

This clone was counted a few times. One junction end disagrees with the germline gene, perhaps due to a read error. The chain carries TRBV6-1 and TRBJ1-1; D is unclear. Germline V gene lookup returns CDR1 MNHNS and CDR2 SASEGT. This CDR3 contains 10 residues. The CDR3 protein is CASSDTEAFF. The CDR3 nucleotides read TGTGCCAGCAGTGATACTGAGGCTTTCTTT.

This clone was seen more than once but under ten times. V is TRBV10-3 and J is TRBJ1-2, with D maybe TRBD1 (5 bases). Trimming removed 6 bases at V and 4 bases at J, with 24 bases between. Germline V gives CDR1 ENHRY, CDR2 SYGVKD. The CDR3 extends over 17 amino acids. CDR3 bases: TGTGCCATCAGCGGTAACCTCCTAGGGGCCGCCTCCTATGGCTACACCTTC. Translating it yields CAISGNLLGAASYGYTF.

The chain has TRBV4-1 and TRBJ1-2, with 8 bases fitting TRBD1. There are 16 residues in the CDR3. J gave up 4 bases and V 4 bases, and 11 bases lay outside the gene matches. Germline CDR1 MGHRA, CDR2 YSYEKL. CDR3 sequence: CASSLTMDRASYGYTF. The CDR3 nucleotides read TGCGCCAGCAGCCTCACTATGGACAGGGCTAGCTATGGCTACACCTTC.

The chain links TRBV2 to TRBJ2-7; 7 bases are shared with TRBD2. The CDR3 extends over 15 amino acids. CDR1 is SNHLY, CDR2 FYNNEI, per germline. The V and J ends lost 3 bases and 6 bases, in that order; junction bases with no gene match: 11. The CDR3 bases are TGTGCCAGCAGTGATGATCGGGGGGTGGTCGGCGAGCAGTACTTC. It specifies CASSDDRGVVGEQYF. Filled out from reference TRBV2 and TRBJ2-7, the complete variable domain reads EPEVTQTPSHQVTQMGQEVILRCVPISNHLYFYWYRQILGQKVEFLVSFYNNEISEKSEIFDDQFSVERPDGSNFTLKIRSTKLEDSAMYFCASSDDRGVVGEQYFGPGTRLTVT.

This rearrangement joins TRBV6-1 to TRBJ1-2; possible D gene TRBD1, 5 bases. This CDR3 region has 15 residues. Per the germline V gene, CDR1 is MNHNS and CDR2 is SASEGT. Between the trimmed V and J ends, which lost 0 bases and 5 bases, there was a span of 13 bases. This CDR3 reads CASSEAGRDTYGYTF. The CDR3 nucleotides read TGTGCCAGCAGTGAAGCAGGCAGGGATACTTATGGCTACACCTTC.

The count of this clone is one. The gene calls are TRBV2 and TRBJ2-1, with D hard to call. Deletions cut 5 bases from V and 6 bases from J, with 11 bases between. The CDR3 covers 13 residues. Germline lookup yields CDR1 SNHLY and CDR2 FYNNEI. The CDR3 loop reads CASSKRSGNEQFF. CDR3 in DNA: TGTGCCAGCAGTAAAAGGTCAGGCAATGAGCAGTTCTTC.

The CDR3 nucleotides read TGTGCCAGCAGCTTGGCACCGGGACTAGGAGGCAATGAGCAGTTCTTC. Translating it yields CASSLAPGLGGNEQFF. The chain recombines TRBV5-4 with TRBJ2-1; 8 nucleotides align to TRBD2. The CDR3 spans 16 residues. CDR1 SGHNT and CDR2 YYREEE come from the germline V gene (reference sequence). V was clipped by 0 bases and J by 6 bases; unmatched bases: 8.

The V and J genes are TRBV6-6 and TRBJ1-1, with 8 bases aligning to TRBD1. Germline V lookup: CDR1 MNHNY, CDR2 SVGAGI (reference sequence). J was trimmed by 2 bases and V by 5 bases; bases with no gene match: 7. This CDR3 contains 15 residues. CDR3 nucleotide sequence: TGTGCCAGCAGTCCCGACAGGGGATCAAACACTGAAGCTTTCTTT. Translation gives CASSPDRGSNTEAFF.

The chain is built from TRBV5-1 and TRBJ2-5; D perhaps matches TRBD2 (5 bases). Germline lookup yields CDR1 SGHRS and CDR2 YFSETQ. The germline V and J ends were trimmed by 1 base and 5 bases, with 12 bases remaining between them. The CDR3 length is 14 residues. CDR3 in amino acids: CASSLQVPGETQYF. DNA of the CDR3: TGCGCCAGCAGCTTGCAGGTCCCGGGGGAGACCCAGTACTTC.

This clone has only a few counts. This rearrangement joins TRBV2 to TRBJ1-4; D gene unclear. Germline V gives CDR1 SNHLY, CDR2 FYNNEI. V was pared by 4 bases and J by 8 bases, with 5 bases between. The CDR3 loop spans 11 amino acids. Here the CDR3 reads CASSAGEKLFF. DNA of the CDR3: TGTGCCAGCAGTGCCGGGGAAAAACTGTTTTTT.

This rearrangement joins TRBV9 to TRBJ2-3; D not certain. Germline V gene lookup returns CDR1 SGDLS and CDR2 YYNGEE. The CDR3 is 12 amino acids. Trimming removed 0 bases at V and 6 bases at J, with 5 bases between. The CDR3 is CASSVATDTQYF. The CDR3 DNA is TGTGCCAGCAGCGTAGCTACGGATACGCAGTATTTT.

This clone was picked up a small number of times. The chain carries TRBV5-4 and TRBJ2-1; 11 bases match TRBD2. Germline-derived CDR1 and CDR2 are SGHNT and YYREEE (reference sequence). This CDR3 is built from 15 residues. Trimming at V came to 4 bases and at J to 7 bases, leaving 7 bases not matched to a gene. The chain's CDR3 is CASSLRTSGLNEQFF. The CDR3 DNA reads as TGTGCCAGCAGCCTCCGGACTAGCGGGCTTAATGAGCAGTTCTTC.

This chain connects TRBV4-3 to TRBJ1-2; D remains ambiguous. Trimming stripped 1 base from V and 7 bases from J, with 13 bases between. The CDR3 sequence is 14 residues long. Germline V gene sequence: CDR1 LGHNA, CDR2 YSLEER. In DNA, the CDR3 is TGCGCCAGCAGCCAAGTAGCCGGGGAAGGTGGCTACACCTTC. Amino acids: CASSQVAGEGGYTF.